Listed below are T cell receptor beta chains from one sample, sequenced in a study of cytomegalovirus exposure and HLA in healthy donors. Generated by immunoSEQ multiplex PCR, the TCRdb table keeps only in-frame clones and is missing some. This sample has over 150,000 clones, with approximately 87% found just once. Sequences were obtained from PBMCs. These TCRs come from a woman aged 25 to 39 in good health and CMV-seronegative. Both conserved end residues are part of each CDR3. D genes are given only for firm matches. Only part of the rows carry a size: once, few, many, or a class if the clone is expanded.

clone size	V gene	J gene	D gene	CDR3 protein	CDR3 DNA
few	TRBV19	TRBJ1-5	TRBD1	CASSIGMTGNYQPQHF	TGTGCCAGTAGTATAGGGATGACAGGGAACTATCAGCCCCAGCATTTT
.	TRBV7-9	TRBJ2-3	.	CATPTESHPDTQYF	TGTGCCACTCCCACCGAGAGCCACCCAGATACGCAGTATTTT
.	TRBV6-1	TRBJ2-4	.	CASTLLNIQYF	TGTGCCTCCACCCTTTTGAACATTCAGTACTTC
.	TRBV5-4	TRBJ1-4	TRBD1	CASSPGTGSGEKLFF	TGTGCCAGCAGCCCCGGGACAGGGTCCGGTGAAAAACTGTTTTTT
.	TRBV4-3	TRBJ1-2	TRBD1	CASSQDTGGVYGYTF	TGCGCCAGCAGCCAAGATACAGGGGGCGTCTATGGCTACACCTTC
once	TRBV9	TRBJ2-7	TRBD1	CASSVEGAGIPYF	TGTGCCAGCAGCGTAGAGGGGGCAGGGATCCCGTACTTC
few	TRBV27	TRBJ1-2	.	CASRPSGVVYGYTF	TGTGCCAGCAGACCCTCAGGGGTGGTCTATGGCTACACCTTC
once	TRBV11-3	TRBJ2-1	.	CASSLGPSRGNEQFF	TGTGCCAGCAGCTTAGGACCATCGCGCGGGAATGAGCAGTTCTTC
.	TRBV7-2	TRBJ1-4	TRBD1	CASSITGTATNEKLFF	TGTGCCAGCAGCATCACCGGGACAGCTACTAATGAAAAACTGTTTTTT
.	TRBV6-1	TRBJ1-1	.	CASSATGMNTEAFF	TGTGCCAGCAGTGCCACAGGTATGAACACTGAAGCTTTCTTT
.	TRBV5-1	TRBJ2-7	.	CASSVSSSYEQYF	TGCGCCAGCAGCGTTAGTAGCTCCTACGAGCAGTACTTC
.	TRBV27	TRBJ2-2	.	CASSLTGPGELFF	TGTGCCAGCAGCTTAACGGGGCCCGGGGAGCTGTTTTTT
.	TRBV6-1	TRBJ1-1	.	CASRIVVRDEAFF	TGTGCCAGCAGGATCGTTGTCAGAGACGAAGCTTTCTTT
few	TRBV19	TRBJ1-5	.	CASSITDSNQPQHF	TGTGCCAGTAGTATAACAGATAGCAATCAGCCCCAGCATTTT
.	TRBV28	TRBJ2-7	TRBD1	CASKSRDSLYEQYF	TGTGCCAGCAAGAGCCGGGACAGCCTTTACGAGCAGTACTTC
.	TRBV7-2	TRBJ2-2	.	CASSSAGTNTGELFF	TGTGCCAGCAGCTCGGCGGGGACAAACACCGGGGAGCTGTTTTTT
.	TRBV6-6	TRBJ2-5	TRBD2	CASSWASGGWETQYF	TGTGCCAGCAGTTGGGCTAGCGGGGGGTGGGAGACCCAGTACTTC
.	TRBV4-1	TRBJ1-2	.	CASSLNVRVGYGYTF	TGCGCCAGCAGCCTGAATGTCCGGGTCGGCTATGGCTACACCTTC
.	TRBV4-2	TRBJ2-1	.	CASSQGWGEQFF	TGTGCCAGCAGCCAAGGATGGGGTGAGCAGTTCTTC
.	TRBV19	TRBJ1-5	.	CASSIAGNDNQPQHF	TGTGCCAGTAGTATAGCAGGGAATGACAATCAGCCCCAGCATTTT
.	TRBV27	TRBJ2-1	.	CASSTGQFHNEQFF	TGTGCCAGCAGTACAGGACAGTTCCACAATGAGCAGTTCTTC
.	TRBV29-1	TRBJ1-2	.	CSVPRDSELNYGYTF	TGCAGCGTCCCTAGAGACAGTGAACTCAACTATGGCTACACCTTC
.	TRBV7-6	TRBJ1-2	TRBD1	CASSKNRGDGYTF	TGTGCCAGCAGCAAAAACAGGGGAGATGGCTACACCTTC
few	TRBV14	TRBJ1-2	.	CASSQILSYYGYTF	TGTGCCAGCAGCCAAATTCTGTCTTACTATGGCTACACCTTC
.	TRBV7-3	TRBJ2-1	.	CASSLSGSKKALPGNEQFF	TGTGCCAGCAGCTTGTCCGGGTCCAAAAAAGCCTTACCTGGTAATGAGCAGTTCTTC
.	TRBV5-1	TRBJ2-3	.	CASSTFDRAGTDTQYF	TGCGCCAGCAGCACCTTCGACAGGGCGGGGACAGATACGCAGTATTTT
.	TRBV6-5	TRBJ1-5	.	CASEAGNQPQHF	TGTGCCAGCGAGGCTGGCAATCAGCCCCAGCATTTT